This entry lists 24 T cell receptor beta chains sequenced from one sample in a study of blood T cell repertoires in COVID-19 (dated by TCRdb to between 2020 and 2021). Receptor libraries were prepared by the immunoSEQ multiplex PCR assay. This is the immuneACCESS table as TCRdb keeps it, with only in-frame sequences that have V and J called. A part of the clones is gone; compared with another copy, unresolved V genes explain less than half, and the rest is unexplained. This sample gives about 200,000 clones in total; over 75% of them show up just once. The ten largest clones represent over 2% of the sample. Input material: peripheral blood. These receptors were collected from an older woman with COVID-19, enrolled during active disease.

The V gene is TRBV5-1, the J gene TRBJ2-3; TRBD2 matches at 11 bases. There are 17 residues in the CDR3. Germline CDR1 reads SGHRS; CDR2 reads YFSETQ. V shed 4 bases and J 6 bases; nucleotides not matched to a gene: 13. CDR3 DNA: TGCGCCAGCAGCACCCGTTTAGCGGGGGGGATTAGTGATACGCAGTATTTT. Its protein is CASSTRLAGGISDTQYF.

This rearrangement joins TRBV6-5 to TRBJ2-7; D may be TRBD2 (5 bases). Germline V gene data show CDR1 as MNHEY and CDR2 as SVGAGI. The ends were cut back, 1 base at V and 6 bases at J, with 13 bases in the middle. The CDR3 is 14 amino acids. CDR3 DNA: TGTGCCAGCAGTTACTTTAGGGAGACTGGCGAGCAGTACTTC. Translating it yields CASSYFRETGEQYF.

This clone was seen a single time. This rearrangement joins TRBV12-3 or TRBV12-4 to TRBJ2-7, with 9 bases identical to TRBD2. This CDR3 has 13 residues. V lost 6 bases to trimming and J lost 7 bases; unmatched junction nucleotides: 7. In DNA, the CDR3 is TGTGCCAGCAGCGGTGCGGGAGGGGGTGAGCAGTACTTC. It encodes CASSGAGGGEQYF.

This clone was found a few times. The chain is built from TRBV18 and TRBJ1-1, with D unresolved. Trimming cost V 2 bases and J 4 bases, with 14 bases left between them. Germline V lookup: CDR1 KGHSH, CDR2 LQKENI. There are 15 residues in the CDR3. This chain's CDR3 is CASSPYMVGATEAFF. The CDR3, as DNA: TGTGCCAGCTCACCATATATGGTAGGAGCCACTGAAGCTTTCTTT. Full variable domain (remainder filled in from reference TRBV18 and TRBJ1-1): NAGVMQNPRHLVRRRGQEARLRCSPMKGHSHVYWYRQLPEEGLKFMVYLQKENIIDESGMPKERFSAEFPKEGPSILRIQQVVRGDSAAYFCASSPYMVGATEAFFGQGTRLTVV.

The V and J genes are TRBV19 and TRBJ1-6; 7 bases agree with TRBD1. J gave up 7 bases and V 9 bases, and 9 bases lay outside the gene matches. This CDR3 comprises 14 residues. Germline V gives CDR1 LNHDA, CDR2 SQIVND (reference sequence). The CDR3 here is CASRDSSLNSPLHF. For the CDR3, the DNA is TGTGCCAGCCGGGACAGTTCTTTAAATTCACCCCTCCACTTT.

The chain joins TRBV6-5 to TRBJ1-6; the D gene is possibly TRBD1 (5 bases). CDR3 length: 13 residues. CDR1 and CDR2 from the germline V gene are MNHEY and SVGAGI. V was clipped by 2 bases and J by 9 bases, with 8 bases between them. The CDR3 sequence: CASSYRGRSPLHF. CDR3 in DNA: TGTGCCAGCAGTTACAGGGGTCGTTCACCCCTCCACTTT.

The rearrangement joins TRBV28 to TRBJ2-1, with 15 bases aligning to TRBD2. Germline CDR1 is MDHEN and CDR2 is SYDVKM. The junction had 4 bases not matched to a gene; V was cut back by 6 bases and J by 4 bases. The CDR3 covers 16 residues. The CDR3 nucleotides are TGTGCCAGCAGGCGGACTAGCGGGAGGGTTTACAATGAGCAGTTCTTC. Translation gives CASRRTSGRVYNEQFF.

This clone was counted between two and nine times. The chain employs TRBV9 and TRBJ1-5; D not resolved. Germline CDR1 is SGDLS and CDR2 is YYNGEE. Trimming cost V 0 bases and J 6 bases, with 13 bases left between them. The CDR3 has 15 residues. The DNA of the CDR3 is TGTGCCAGCAGCGTAGATTGGAGGGTAGGTCAGCCCCAGCATTTT. Its protein is CASSVDWRVGQPQHF.

The V gene is TRBV4-3, the J gene TRBJ2-7, with D possibly being TRBD2 (6 bases). V lost 1 base and J 3 bases, leaving 13 bases between the germline ends. The CDR3 length is 15 residues. Germline V gene data show CDR1 as LGHNA and CDR2 as YSLEER. The CDR3 reads CASSQGRGDLYEQYF. CDR3 bases: TGCGCCAGCAGCCAAGGGCGGGGAGACCTCTACGAGCAGTACTTC.

V gene TRBV23-1 combines with J gene TRBJ1-4; maybe TRBD1 (6 bases). TRBV23-1 counts as an open reading frame of uncertain function. V gave up 2 bases and J gave up 8 bases, with 12 bases separating them. The CDR3 contains 14 residues. The CDR3 nucleotides are TGCGCCAGCAGTCAAGAACAGGGCCGGGAAAAACTGTTTTTT. This sequence encodes CASSQEQGREKLFF.

The gene calls are TRBV9 and TRBJ2-2; TRBD2 matches at 14 bases. The CDR3 contains 18 residues. Germline CDR1 reads SGDLS; CDR2 reads YYNGEE. J was trimmed by 2 bases and V by 3 bases; bases with no gene match: 6. CDR3 region: CASSEGLAGGPNTGELFF. The CDR3 nucleotides are TGTGCCAGCAGCGAAGGACTAGCGGGGGGCCCCAACACCGGGGAGCTGTTTTTT.

J is TRBJ1-4 and V is TRBV21-1; the table's D call, TRBD1, was not checked against the DNA. TRBV21-1 is classified as a pseudogene. This CDR3 has 18 amino acids. The DNA for the CDR3 is TGTGCCAGCAGCAAAGGGAATTGGCCTCAGGGAAGAAGTGAAAAACTGTTTTTT. Translating it yields CASSKGNWPQGRSEKLFF.

This clone has only a few counts. The J gene is TRBJ2-1, the V gene TRBV11-3; the D gene is possibly TRBD2 (5 bases). The ends were cut back, 0 bases at V and 0 bases at J, with 9 bases in the middle. The CDR3 length is 16 residues. From germline, CDR1 is SGHNT and CDR2 YENEEA. The CDR3 here is CASSLEGDSSYNEQFF. In DNA, the CDR3 is TGTGCCAGCAGCTTAGAGGGAGATAGCTCCTACAATGAGCAGTTCTTC.

V is TRBV7-3 and J is TRBJ2-3, with TRBD2 matching 9 bases. The junction had 11 bases not matched to a gene; V was cut back by 5 bases and J by 11 bases. CDR1 SGHTA and CDR2 FQGTGA come from the germline V gene. This CDR3 is 14 amino acids long. For the CDR3, the DNA is TGTGCCAGCAGCCCAGGGACTAGCCCCCTTAGGCAGTATTTT. Protein product: CASSPGTSPLRQYF.

The chain employs TRBV7-6 and TRBJ2-2; D uncertain. CDR3 length equals 13 residues. Trimming took 0 bases from V and 4 from J, leaving 3 bases between them. Germline V CDR1 and CDR2: SGHVS, FNYEAQ. CDR3 coding DNA: TGTGCCAGCAGCTTAGCGGCCACCGGGGAGCTGTTTTTT. Encoded protein: CASSLAATGELFF.

This clone was seen only a few times. The chain carries TRBV28 and TRBJ2-7; TRBD1 matches at 7 bases. CDR1 and CDR2 (germline): MDHEN, SYDVKM. The junction had 9 bases not matched to a gene; V was cut back by 5 bases and J by 2 bases. The CDR3 totals 15 residues. CDR3 sequence reads: CASSPHPGQTYEQYF. For the CDR3, the DNA is TGTGCCAGCAGTCCCCACCCGGGACAGACCTACGAGCAGTACTTC.

The chain carries TRBV18 and TRBJ1-2, with D maybe TRBD1 (5 bases). Germline CDR1 KGHSH, CDR2 LQKENI. The V and J ends lost 0 bases and 7 bases respectively, with 12 bases between them. The CDR3 sequence is 14 residues long. CDR3 bases: TGTGCCAGCTCACCACCGGGGGGATTTGCTGGCTACACCTTC. It yields the protein CASSPPGGFAGYTF. The full variable domain, with the rest looked up from reference TRBV18 and TRBJ1-2, is NAGVMQNPRHLVRRRGQEARLRCSPMKGHSHVYWYRQLPEEGLKFMVYLQKENIIDESGMPKERFSAEFPKEGPSILRIQQVVRGDSAAYFCASSPPGGFAGYTFGSGTRLTVV.

This chain connects TRBV7-2 to TRBJ2-7, with 11 bases identical to TRBD2. V shed 3 bases and J 1 base; nucleotides not matched to a gene: 8. Looked up from germline, CDR1 is SGHTA and CDR2 is FQGNSA. The CDR3 totals 17 residues. Written as DNA, the CDR3 is TGTGCCAGCAGCTTTGGGCTAGCGGGAGGAATTTCCTACGAGCAGTACTTC. Translation: CASSFGLAGGISYEQYF.

The J gene is TRBJ2-7, the V gene TRBV6-1; 8 nucleotides align to TRBD1. V dropped 2 bases and J dropped 1; count of bases not matched to a gene: 7. CDR3 length: 16 amino acids. Germline CDR1 and CDR2: MNHNS and SASEGT. Here the CDR3 DNA reads TGTGCCAGCAGTGAAATGGGACAGGTATTTTCCTACGAGCAGTACTTC. Amino acid sequence: CASSEMGQVFSYEQYF.

Remarks on this clone: This same CDR3 is encoded by further DNA sequences in the sample. J is TRBJ2-1 and V is TRBV6-2 or TRBV6-3, with 11 bases lining up with TRBD2. This CDR3 contains 13 residues. CDR1 is MNHEY and CDR2 is SVGEGT in the germline V gene. The junction had 0 bases not matched to a gene; V was cut back by 9 bases and J by 2 bases. The CDR3 DNA sequence: TGTGCCAGTAGCGGGGGGGCCTACAATGAGCAGTTCTTC. This sequence encodes CASSGGAYNEQFF.

In its sample, this clone was seen once. The V and J genes are TRBV4-2 and TRBJ2-1; 13 bases are a match to TRBD2. With 2 bases clipped from V and 2 bases from J, the junction kept 9 bases outside the gene matches. CDR1 and CDR2 from the germline V gene are LGHNA and YNFKEQ. The CDR3 sequence is 19 residues long. For the CDR3, the DNA is TGTGCCAGCAGCCAACCGACTAGCGGGGGGTCTTCCCCCTACAATGAGCAGTTCTTC. It yields the protein CASSQPTSGGSSPYNEQFF.

This clone was found once. In DNA form, the CDR3 reads TGTGCCAGCAGCTTAGCCGGGAGGCAAGAGACCCAGTACTTC. Translation: CASSLAGRQETQYF. This chain uses TRBV7-8 with TRBJ2-5, with TRBD2 matching 7 bases. This CDR3 comprises 14 residues. With 0 bases clipped from V and 2 bases from J, the junction kept 0 bases outside the gene matches. Looked up from germline, CDR1 is SGHVS and CDR2 is FQNEAQ.

This chain joins TRBV12-3 or TRBV12-4 and TRBJ1-2; no clear D gene. The CDR3 has 13 residues. Trimming pared 4 bases from V and 6 bases from J, leaving 12 bases between. CDR3 amino acids: CASSSPNYHGYTF. The CDR3 DNA sequence: TGTGCCAGCAGTTCCCCTAATTACCATGGCTACACCTTC.

The chain is built from TRBV9 and TRBJ2-1, with a possible D match to TRBD1 (6 bases). This CDR3 has 15 residues. Per the germline V gene, CDR1 is SGDLS and CDR2 is YYNGEE. The V gene lost 3 bases and the J gene lost 8 bases, with 18 bases spanning the gap. CDR3 residues: CASSATGWGYYEQFF. CDR3 nucleotide sequence: TGTGCCAGCAGCGCCACAGGGTGGGGATACTATGAGCAGTTCTTC. Drawing the rest from reference TRBV9 and TRBJ2-1, the complete variable domain is DSGVTQTPKHLITATGQRVTLRCSPRSGDLSVYWYQQSLDQGLQFLIQYYNGEERAKGNILERFSAQQFPDLHSELNLSSLELGDSALYFCASSATGWGYYEQFFGPGTRLTVL.